This is a list of T cell receptor beta chains from one sample in a study of T cells in Graves' hyperthyroidism and ophthalmopathy. TCRdb analysed the multiplex PCR reads with MiXCR anew, one entry per CDR3 protein. The top ten clones hold roughly 53% of a sample with 200,000 to 250,000 distinct CDR3 sequences, 17% of them seen once. The specimen was blood. These receptors came from a man aged 50 to 60 with Graves' hyperthyroidism. Each CDR3 is given with its conserved first and last residue.

V gene: TRBV5-1; J gene: TRBJ2-7; CDR3 protein: CASRDTISYEQYF
V gene: TRBV27; J gene: TRBJ1-1; CDR3 protein: CASRSEHRGLSAEAFF
V gene: TRBV7-3; J gene: TRBJ1-4; CDR3 protein: CASSLMWSIATNEKLFF
V gene: TRBV10-2; J gene: TRBJ2-1; CDR3 protein: CASSARPGTGDNEQFF
V gene: TRBV12-3/TRBV12-4; J gene: TRBJ1-4; CDR3 protein: CASSLETGHDKLFF
V gene: TRBV5-1; J gene: TRBJ2-3; CDR3 protein: CASSLRTSGSQSTDTQYF
V gene: TRBV4-2; J gene: TRBJ1-2; CDR3 protein: CASSAVRRTVENYGYTF
V gene: TRBV10-3; J gene: TRBJ1-6; CDR3 protein: CASREFGDSPLHF
V gene: TRBV20-1; J gene: TRBJ2-7; CDR3 protein: CSATSGPYEQYF
V gene: TRBV12-3/TRBV12-4; J gene: TRBJ1-2; CDR3 protein: CASSLRLGALEYGYTF
V gene: TRBV4-1; J gene: TRBJ2-5; CDR3 protein: CASSQDRGGSETQYF
V gene: TRBV2; J gene: TRBJ2-3; CDR3 protein: CASSANTDTQYF
V gene: TRBV11-2; J gene: TRBJ2-7; CDR3 protein: CASSFTGGAYEQYF
V gene: TRBV3-1; J gene: TRBJ1-2; CDR3 protein: CASSHGRVEIGGYTF
V gene: TRBV20-1; J gene: TRBJ1-2; CDR3 protein: CSAPRETGIGYTF
V gene: TRBV20-1; J gene: TRBJ1-2; CDR3 protein: CSAREGTLVNLGYTF
V gene: TRBV20-1; J gene: TRBJ2-3; CDR3 protein: CSARPSDTQYF
V gene: TRBV11-1; J gene: TRBJ2-7; CDR3 protein: CASSKLARAYEQYF
V gene: TRBV12-3/TRBV12-4; J gene: TRBJ2-1; CDR3 protein: CASSTPFRGGEQFF
V gene: TRBV7-7; J gene: TRBJ2-7; CDR3 protein: CASSLVGTLLHEQYF
V gene: TRBV6-2/TRBV6-3; J gene: TRBJ2-1; CDR3 protein: CASSYSHGSFGDEQFF
V gene: TRBV24-1; J gene: TRBJ2-5; CDR3 protein: CATSEQGTIQETQYF
V gene: TRBV3-1; J gene: TRBJ1-2; CDR3 protein: CASSQAGGGNYGYTF
V gene: TRBV24-1; J gene: TRBJ2-5; CDR3 protein: CATSDFEGAQETQYF
V gene: TRBV20-1; J gene: TRBJ2-7; CDR3 protein: CSARDLASNLYEQYF
V gene: TRBV5-1; J gene: TRBJ2-1; CDR3 protein: CASSFNRGLENEQFF
V gene: TRBV7-3; J gene: TRBJ2-2; CDR3 protein: CASSLGTTTGELFF
V gene: TRBV6-1; J gene: TRBJ2-7; CDR3 protein: CASRDRAHEQYF
V gene: TRBV6-1; J gene: TRBJ2-7; CDR3 protein: CASSRQGREQYF
V gene: TRBV29-1; J gene: TRBJ1-1; CDR3 protein: CSVEALGPPEVGYTEAFF
V gene: TRBV7-2; J gene: TRBJ1-1; CDR3 protein: CASSLHVLPSGTEAFF
V gene: TRBV20-1; J gene: TRBJ1-5; CDR3 protein: CSARRQGGQPQHF
V gene: TRBV28; J gene: TRBJ1-5; CDR3 protein: CASSLSWEGDYQPQHF
V gene: TRBV20-1; J gene: TRBJ2-3; CDR3 protein: CSARTSGRTDTQYF
V gene: TRBV5-1; J gene: TRBJ2-5; CDR3 protein: CASSYGASGETQYF
V gene: TRBV20-1; J gene: TRBJ2-7; CDR3 protein: CSASPLAVHYEQYF
V gene: TRBV7-9; J gene: TRBJ2-1; CDR3 protein: CASLHTSYNEQFF
V gene: TRBV20-1; J gene: TRBJ2-1; CDR3 protein: CSANSGTIRNEQFF
V gene: TRBV28; J gene: TRBJ2-3; CDR3 protein: CASHTGGDTDTQYF
V gene: TRBV5-1; J gene: TRBJ2-7; CDR3 protein: CASSGSSGRTRWFEQYF
V gene: TRBV20-1; J gene: TRBJ1-1; CDR3 protein: CSGQGAGAEAFF